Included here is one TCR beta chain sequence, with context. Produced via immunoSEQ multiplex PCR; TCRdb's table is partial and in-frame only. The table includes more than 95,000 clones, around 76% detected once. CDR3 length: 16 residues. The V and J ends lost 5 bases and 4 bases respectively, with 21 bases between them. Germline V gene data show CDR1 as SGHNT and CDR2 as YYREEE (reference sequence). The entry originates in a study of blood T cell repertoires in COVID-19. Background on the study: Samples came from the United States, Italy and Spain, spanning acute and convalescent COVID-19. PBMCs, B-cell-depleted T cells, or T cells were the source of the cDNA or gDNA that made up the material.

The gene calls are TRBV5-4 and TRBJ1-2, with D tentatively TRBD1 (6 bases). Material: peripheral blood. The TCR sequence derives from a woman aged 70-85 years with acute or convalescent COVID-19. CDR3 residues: CASRPGLGASPYGYTF. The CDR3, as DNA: TGTGCCAGCAGACCGGGCCTGGGGGCTTCCCCCTATGGCTACACCTTC. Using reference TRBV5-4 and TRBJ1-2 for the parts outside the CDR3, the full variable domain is ETGVTQSPTHLIKTRGQQVTLRCSSQSGHNTVSWYQQALGQGPQFIFQYYREEENGRGNFPPRFSGLQFPNYSSELNVNALELDDSALYLCASRPGLGASPYGYTFGSGTRLTVV.